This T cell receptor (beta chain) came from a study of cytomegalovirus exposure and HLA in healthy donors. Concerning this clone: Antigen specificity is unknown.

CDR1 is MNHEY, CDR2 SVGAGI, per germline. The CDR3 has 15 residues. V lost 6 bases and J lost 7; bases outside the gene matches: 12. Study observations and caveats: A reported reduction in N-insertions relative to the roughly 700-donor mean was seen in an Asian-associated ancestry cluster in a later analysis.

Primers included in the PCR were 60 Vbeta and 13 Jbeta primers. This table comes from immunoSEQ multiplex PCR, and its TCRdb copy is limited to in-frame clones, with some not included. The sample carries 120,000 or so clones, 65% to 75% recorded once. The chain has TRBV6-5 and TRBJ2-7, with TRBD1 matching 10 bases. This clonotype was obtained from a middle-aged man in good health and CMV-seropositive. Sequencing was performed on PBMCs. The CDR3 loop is CASSSRDRGLLEQYF. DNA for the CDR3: TGTGCCAGCAGCTCCCGGGACAGGGGTTTATTGGAGCAGTACTTC.